A selection of T cell receptor beta chains follows, all from one sample in a study of T-cell reconstitution after alpha-beta-depleted transplantation in children. TCRdb passed the PCR reads through MiXCR, listing each CDR3 protein once. The table includes about 300,000 distinct CDR3 sequences, over 9% detected once. The sample was PBMCs, taken before TCRalphabeta/CD19-depleted stem cell transplant. These receptors came from a boy under two years old with acute myeloid leukemia, due to receive a stem cell transplant. Both conserved end residues are part of each CDR3. The D gene is left open where the match is weak. Clone size, where shown, is once, few, many, or a class for clones that have expanded.

J gene	D gene	V gene	clone size	CDR3 protein	CDR3 DNA
TRBJ2-1	.	TRBV28	.	CASSLQATYNEQFF	TGTGCCAGCAGTTTACAGGCCACTTACAATGAGCAGTTCTTC
TRBJ2-7	TRBD1	TRBV28	many	CASSLWLPGQRTYEQYF	TGTGCCAGCAGTTTATGGCTGCCGGGACAGCGTACCTACGAGCAGTACTTC
TRBJ2-4	TRBD1	TRBV25-1	.	CASSGTGGGKLAKNIRYF	TGTGCCAGCAGTGGAACAGGGGGCGGAAAGCTAGCCAAAAACATTCGGTACTTC
TRBJ2-2	.	TRBV25-1	.	CASSDPLGGRSVTGELFF	TGTGCCAGCAGTGACCCCCTCGGAGGGCGGTCTGTCACCGGGGAGCTGTTTTTT
TRBJ1-6	TRBD1	TRBV28	few	CASSSSGTGYSPLHF	TGTGCCAGCAGTTCCTCCGGGACAGGGTATTCACCCCTCCACTTT
TRBJ2-7	.	TRBV7-2	many	CASSLWPGEQYF	TGTGCCAGCAGCTTGTGGCCCGGCGAGCAGTACTTC
TRBJ1-2	.	TRBV7-6	medium-sized	CASSLVPLTGPFYGYTF	TGTGCCAGCAGCTTAGTCCCTCTGACGGGACCGTTCTATGGCTACACCTTC
TRBJ2-3	.	TRBV6-4	.	CASSEEGTDTQYF	TGTGCCAGCAGTGAAGAGGGGACAGATACGCAGTATTTT
TRBJ1-6	.	TRBV7-3	few	CASSLETASPLHF	TGTGCCAGCAGCTTAGAGACAGCTTCACCCCTCCACTTT
TRBJ2-5	.	TRBV5-1	few	CASSAGQQQETQYF	TGCGCCAGCAGCGCGGGACAGCAACAAGAGACCCAGTACTTC
TRBJ1-2	TRBD1	TRBV27	many	CASRRAGGAYGYTF	TGTGCCAGCAGGCGGGCAGGGGGCGCGTATGGCTACACCTTC
TRBJ2-7	TRBD1	TRBV7-9	many	CASSFGQGRYF	TGTGCCAGCAGCTTCGGACAGGGCCGGTACTTC
TRBJ2-4	.	TRBV4-3	many	CASSPWYRENIQYF	TGCGCCAGCAGCCCTTGGTACAGGGAAAACATTCAGTACTTC
TRBJ2-5	.	TRBV7-9	many	CASSLGDSGRRETQYF	TGTGCCAGCAGCTTGGGGGACTCCGGGCGAAGAGAGACCCAGTACTTC
TRBJ1-4	.	TRBV20-1	many	CSARGVAGLFF	TGCAGTGCTAGAGGGGTCGCCGGACTGTTTTTT
TRBJ2-3	.	TRBV29-1	few	CSVEYAGPTDTQYF	TGCAGCGTTGAATACGCGGGACCCACAGATACGCAGTATTTT
TRBJ2-1	TRBD2	TRBV10-2	few	CASSAPRGRARNEQFF	TGCGCCAGCAGTGCTCCCAGAGGGAGGGCCAGGAATGAGCAGTTCTTC
TRBJ1-2	.	TRBV12-3/TRBV12-4	few	CASSLAGHRYGYTF	TGTGCCAGCAGTTTAGCGGGACACCGCTATGGCTACACCTTC